These 21 T cell receptor beta chains were sequenced from one sample in a study of identifying expanded T cells in peripheral blood. Repertoires were generated with immunoSEQ multiplex PCR, while TCRdb's copy carries only in-frame clones and drops some. This table has 95,000 to 100,000 clones, around nine tenths appearing once. What was sequenced was blood. The receptor source for this set is a person between 18 and 75 years old in good health.

The chain has TRBV7-9 and TRBJ1-2, with a tentative D call TRBD1 (5 bases). Trimming removed 3 bases from V and 5 bases from J, with 13 bases in between. In germline, CDR1 is SEHNR, CDR2 FQNEAQ (reference sequence). This CDR3 has 14 amino acids. CDR3 protein: CASSFGGLAYGYTF. In nucleotides, the CDR3 is TGTGCCAGCAGCTTCGGGGGTTTGGCTTATGGCTACACCTTC.

The chain has TRBV7-2 and TRBJ1-4, with 9 nucleotides matching TRBD1. Trimming at V came to 5 bases and at J to 0 bases, leaving 4 bases not matched to a gene. Germline assignment: CDR1 SGHTA and CDR2 FQGNSA. This CDR3 has 16 amino acids. In nucleotides, the CDR3 is TGTGCCAGCAGCCCCCGGACAGGGGCAACTAATGAAAAACTGTTTTTT. It yields the protein CASSPRTGATNEKLFF.

This clone was detected once. This chain connects TRBV18 to TRBJ2-5; no reliable D call. V was pared by 3 bases and J by 5 bases, with 10 bases between. CDR3 length equals 13 residues. In germline, CDR1 is KGHSH, CDR2 LQKENI. The CDR3 DNA reads as TGTGCCAGCTCACCCCGGACCGGGGAGACCCAGTACTTC. This gives the protein CASSPRTGETQYF.

The V call is TRBV28, the J call TRBJ1-2, with D unresolved. This CDR3 contains 15 residues. Germline CDR1 reads MDHEN; CDR2 reads SYDVKM. V was clipped by 2 bases and J by 0 bases, with 10 bases between them. The chain's CDR3 is CASSLGVGTNYGYTF. Written as DNA, the CDR3 is TGTGCCAGCAGTTTAGGGGTGGGGACTAACTATGGCTACACCTTC.

The chain joins TRBV27 to TRBJ2-1; D gene ambiguous. Germline V gives CDR1 MNHEY, CDR2 SMNVEV (reference sequence). Deletions cut 0 bases from V and 5 bases from J, with 8 bases between. The CDR3 totals 14 residues. The CDR3 here is CASSLSILNNEQFF. In DNA form, the CDR3 reads TGTGCCAGCAGTTTATCGATTTTGAACAATGAGCAGTTCTTC.

V gene TRBV29-1 combines with J gene TRBJ2-7, with D perhaps matching TRBD1 (6 bases). The V end was cut by 1 base, the J end by 2 bases, with 15 bases between. In germline, CDR1 is SQVTM, CDR2 ANQGSEA. The CDR3 length is 15 residues. The CDR3 nucleotides are TGCAGCGTTGAAGGACACGGGACATCTACCTACGAGCAGTACTTC. Its protein product is CSVEGHGTSTYEQYF.

The chain links TRBV27 to TRBJ2-1, with D unclear. The germline gives CDR1 MNHEY, CDR2 SMNVEV (reference sequence). V lost 6 bases to trimming and J lost 4 bases, with 10 bases between them. The CDR3 covers 13 residues. This CDR3 reads CASSSRAYNEQFF. DNA for the CDR3: TGTGCCAGCAGCTCTCGCGCTTACAATGAGCAGTTCTTC.

J is TRBJ1-4 and V is TRBV2, with no clear D. The V end was cut by 7 bases, the J end by 4 bases, with 13 bases between. CDR3 length equals 14 residues. Per the germline V gene, CDR1 is SNHLY and CDR2 is FYNNEI. Written as DNA, the CDR3 is TGTGCCAGCACTCTTCGGAGGGATAATGAAAAACTGTTTTTT. Its protein product is CASTLRRDNEKLFF.

The chain recombines TRBV28 with TRBJ2-1; D remains unclear. Germline V gene lookup returns CDR1 MDHEN and CDR2 SYDVKM. The CDR3 loop spans 14 amino acids. Trimming shortened V by 4 bases and J by 3 bases, and 10 bases separated the two germline ends. Written as DNA, the CDR3 is TGTGCCAGCAGTTATGGGTCCTTCTACAATGAGCAGTTCTTC. As protein: CASSYGSFYNEQFF.

In DNA form, the CDR3 reads TGTGCCAGCAGCACAGGAGGGAGAGCAACTAATGAAAAACTGTTTTTT. Protein product: CASSTGGRATNEKLFF. The chain employs TRBV4-2 and TRBJ1-4; a weak D match, TRBD1 (5 bases). The CDR3 totals 16 residues. Trimming removed 5 bases at V and 0 bases at J, with 13 bases between. CDR1 is LGHNA and CDR2 is YNFKEQ in the germline V gene.

This clone occurred many times. The chain recombines TRBV6-5 with TRBJ1-6; TRBD1 is a possible D gene (5 bases). The germline gives CDR1 MNHEY, CDR2 SVGAGI. This CDR3 contains 16 residues. V was trimmed by 0 bases and J by 7 bases, leaving 13 bases between them. CDR3 in DNA: TGTGCCAGCAGTTACTCCCCAGGGATAAGGAATTCACCCCTCCACTTT. Its translation is CASSYSPGIRNSPLHF.

This clone was counted once. This chain joins TRBV5-1 and TRBJ2-7; D tentatively fits TRBD1 or TRBD2 (5 bases each). The length of the CDR3 is 17 residues. Per germline, CDR1 SGHRS and CDR2 YFSETQ. The germline V and J ends were trimmed by 4 bases and 5 bases, with 25 bases remaining between them. CDR3 region: CASSLEITGAIWHEQYF. CDR3 sequence (DNA): TGCGCCAGCAGCCTCGAGATTACCGGGGCAATTTGGCACGAGCAGTACTTC.

The chain uses TRBV28 and TRBJ2-5; possibly TRBD2 for D (5 bases). Germline CDR1 is MDHEN and CDR2 is SYDVKM. The germline V and J ends were trimmed by 4 bases and 2 bases, with 8 bases remaining between them. This CDR3 region has 13 residues. This CDR3 is CASSSSGQETQYF. In nucleotides, the CDR3 is TGTGCCAGCAGTTCCTCGGGACAAGAGACCCAGTACTTC.

The chain carries TRBV6-1 and TRBJ1-5; D unclear. The germline gives CDR1 MNHNS, CDR2 SASEGT. Trimming cost V 7 bases and J 6 bases, with 13 bases left between them. This CDR3 is 13 amino acids long. As DNA, the CDR3 is TGTGCCAGCATCGGGTCAAACGGTCAGCCCCAGCATTTT. Translating gives CASIGSNGQPQHF.

In its sample, this clone was seen a few times. The gene calls are TRBV20-1 and TRBJ2-5; D remains unclear. The V end lost 6 bases, the J end lost 4 bases, and 9 bases lay between the germline ends. This CDR3 is 11 amino acids long. Germline CDR1 DFQATT, CDR2 SNEGSKA (reference sequence). DNA of the CDR3: TGCAGTGCCAATCCCTCAGAGACCCAGTACTTC. Translated: CSANPSETQYF.

This clone has a single count. The chain couples TRBV6-6 to TRBJ1-2; D not certain. CDR1 and CDR2 (germline): MNHNY, SVGAGI (reference sequence). The V end lost 5 bases, the J end lost 0 bases, and 13 bases lay between the germline ends. CDR3 size: 15 residues. The CDR3 sequence is CASSPWVKANYGYTF. The CDR3 nucleotides are TGTGCCAGCAGTCCGTGGGTTAAGGCTAACTATGGCTACACCTTC.

This sequence joins TRBV7-2 and TRBJ2-1, with 8 bases matching TRBD2. CDR1 SGHTA and CDR2 FQGNSA come from the germline V gene. V shed 5 bases and J 1 base; nucleotides not matched to a gene: 4. This CDR3 is built from 15 residues. The DNA of the CDR3 is TGTGCCAGCAGCGTTGCGGGGGGTTCCTACAATGAGCAGTTCTTC. It encodes CASSVAGGSYNEQFF.

The chain combines TRBV5-1 with TRBJ1-2; D is ambiguous. V lost 0 bases to trimming and J lost 7 bases, with 10 bases between them. CDR3 length: 13 amino acids. CDR1 and CDR2 from the germline V gene are SGHRS and YFSETQ. The chain's CDR3 is CASSLESGAGYTF. The DNA of the CDR3 is TGCGCCAGCAGCTTGGAGTCAGGAGCTGGCTACACCTTC.

The chain links TRBV27 to TRBJ2-1; D remains ambiguous. Germline V gene data show CDR1 as MNHEY and CDR2 as SMNVEV (reference sequence). The CDR3 contains 13 residues. V shed 6 bases and J shed 6 bases, with 12 bases lying between them. The CDR3 DNA reads TGTGCCAGCAGCCCCCGACCGCGCAATGAGCAGTTCTTC. Translating it yields CASSPRPRNEQFF.

The gene calls are TRBV10-3 and TRBJ2-7, with a possible D match to TRBD1 (6 bases). The CDR3 is made up of 12 amino acids. V shed 11 bases and J shed 0 bases, with 11 bases lying between them. Germline V gene data show CDR1 as ENHRY and CDR2 as SYGVKD. CDR3: CAVRDTSYEQYF. CDR3 in DNA: TGTGCCGTCCGGGACACCTCCTACGAGCAGTACTTC.

This chain connects TRBV6-5 to TRBJ1-5, with a weak D call TRBD1 (5 bases). CDR1 and CDR2 (germline): MNHEY, SVGAGI. Trimming cost V 7 bases and J 4 bases, with 8 bases left between them. CDR3 size: 12 residues. The CDR3 sequence is CASNSGNQPQHF. The CDR3 nucleotides read TGTGCCAGCAATTCAGGGAATCAGCCCCAGCATTTT.